The subject of this entry is one T cell receptor (beta chain). Its cognate antigen is unknown. Sequence at one end of the junction differs from germline and may be a read error. Other autoimmune diseases, uncontrolled infections, pregnancy or lactation led to the exclusion of patients. The PBMCs were taken from more than 8 ml of fresh peripheral blood. This specimen belongs to a study of Graves' ophthalmopathy and Graves' hyperthyroidism. Study overall: Peripheral blood collection took place at initial diagnosis, before any treatment.

Transcripts of RNA were the source for amplifying TCR beta CDR3 regions. Second-round multiplex PCR followed a first-round RT-PCR using HTBI primers. TCRdb re-derived calls from the multiplex PCR reads in MiXCR, one entry per CDR3 protein. This repertoire shows fewer than 350,000 distinct CDR3 sequences, 15% to 20% found once; its top ten account for approximately 13%. The study's findings and limits: Using 13 signatures, a model distinguished ophthalmopathy from stable hyperthyroidism, reaching 85% to 90% sensitivity and 70% to 83% specificity.

The sequencing sample was made of peripheral blood. The receptor was isolated from an adult man with Graves' ophthalmopathy.

The CDR3 nucleotides read TGTGCCAGCAGCTTAGGAGAACTAGCGCGGTACCAAGAGATCCAGTACTTC. It is translated as CASSLGELARYQEIQYF. The chain combines TRBV11-1 with TRBJ2-5; 7 bases are a match to TRBD2. CDR3 length: 17 residues. Germline V lookup: CDR1 SGHAT, CDR2 FQDESV (reference sequence).